This T cell receptor (beta chain) was sequenced in a study of blood T cell repertoires in COVID-19. At the level of the study: PBMCs, B-cell-depleted T cells, or T cells provided the cDNA or gDNA that made up the material.

Seattle researchers signed up patients amid active infection and tracked them longitudinally. Per the authors' pipeline: Reference gene primer amplification in the assay estimated nucleated cell counts. Some clones are missing from TCRdb's copy, which holds only in-frame ones; the method was immunoSEQ multiplex PCR. V and J calls and clone size are copied from that table; D and trimming were computed from the DNA. The table includes approximately 170,000 clones, about four fifths detected once. V shed 6 bases, J shed 5 bases, and the junction held 4 bases outside the gene matches. This CDR3 has 13 residues. Germline V lookup: CDR1 SNHLY, CDR2 FYNNEI.

Sequenced material: peripheral blood. The chain combines TRBV2 with TRBJ2-7; TRBD1 matches 10 bases. The receptor was isolated from a woman older than 75 with COVID-19, enrolled during active disease. CDR3 DNA: TGTGCCAGCAGGACAGGGGGCGCGAACGAGCAGTACTTC. Translated, it gives CASRTGGANEQYF.